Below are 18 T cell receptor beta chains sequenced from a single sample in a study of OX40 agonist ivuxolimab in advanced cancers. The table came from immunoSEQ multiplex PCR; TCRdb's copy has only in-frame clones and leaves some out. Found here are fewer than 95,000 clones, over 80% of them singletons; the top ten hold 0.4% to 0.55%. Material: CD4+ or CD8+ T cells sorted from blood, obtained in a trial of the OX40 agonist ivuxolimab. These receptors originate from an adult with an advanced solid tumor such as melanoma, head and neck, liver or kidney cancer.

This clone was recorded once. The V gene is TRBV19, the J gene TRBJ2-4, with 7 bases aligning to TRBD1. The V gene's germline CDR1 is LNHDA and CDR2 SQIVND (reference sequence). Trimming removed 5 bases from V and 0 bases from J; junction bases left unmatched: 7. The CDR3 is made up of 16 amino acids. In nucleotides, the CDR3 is TGTGCCAGTAGTTCGGACAGGCTGAAAGCCAAAAACATTCAGTACTTC. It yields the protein CASSSDRLKAKNIQYF.

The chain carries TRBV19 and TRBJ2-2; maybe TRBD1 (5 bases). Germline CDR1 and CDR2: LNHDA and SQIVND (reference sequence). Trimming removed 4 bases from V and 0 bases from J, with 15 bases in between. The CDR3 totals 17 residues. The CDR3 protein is CASSTPSEGANTGELFF. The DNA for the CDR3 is TGTGCCAGTAGTACCCCCTCCGAAGGGGCGAACACCGGGGAGCTGTTTTTT.

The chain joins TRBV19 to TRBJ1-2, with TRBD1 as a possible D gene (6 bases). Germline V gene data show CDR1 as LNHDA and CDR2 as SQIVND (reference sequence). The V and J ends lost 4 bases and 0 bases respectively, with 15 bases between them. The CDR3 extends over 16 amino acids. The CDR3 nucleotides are TGTGCCAGTAGTACCACGGGGGCGAAAGCTAACTATGGCTACACCTTC. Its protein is CASSTTGAKANYGYTF.

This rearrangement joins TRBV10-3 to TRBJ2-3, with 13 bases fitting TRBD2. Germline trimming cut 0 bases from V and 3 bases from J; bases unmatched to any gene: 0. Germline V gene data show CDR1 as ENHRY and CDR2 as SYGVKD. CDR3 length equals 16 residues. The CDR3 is CAISESTSGRTDTQYF. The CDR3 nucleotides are TGTGCCATCAGTGAGTCGACTAGCGGGAGGACAGATACGCAGTATTTT.

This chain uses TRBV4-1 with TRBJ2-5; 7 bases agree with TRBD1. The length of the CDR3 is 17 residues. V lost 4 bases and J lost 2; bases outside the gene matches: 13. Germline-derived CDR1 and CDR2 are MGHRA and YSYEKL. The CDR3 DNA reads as TGCGCCAGCAGCCGAGTAAGACAGGGCATGGGTCAAGAGACCCAGTACTTC. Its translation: CASSRVRQGMGQETQYF.

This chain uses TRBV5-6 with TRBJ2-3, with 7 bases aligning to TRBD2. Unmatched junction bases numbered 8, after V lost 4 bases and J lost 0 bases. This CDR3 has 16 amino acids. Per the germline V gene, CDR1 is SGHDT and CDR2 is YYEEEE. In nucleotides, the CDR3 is TGTGCCAGCAGCCGAGCGGGACTGGGAAGCACAGATACGCAGTATTTT. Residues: CASSRAGLGSTDTQYF.

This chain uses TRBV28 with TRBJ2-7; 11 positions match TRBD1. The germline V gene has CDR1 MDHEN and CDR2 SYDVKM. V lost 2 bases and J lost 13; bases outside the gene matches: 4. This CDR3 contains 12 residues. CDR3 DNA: TGTGCCAGCAGTTTAAGTGGACAGGGGGCTTACTTC. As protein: CASSLSGQGAYF.

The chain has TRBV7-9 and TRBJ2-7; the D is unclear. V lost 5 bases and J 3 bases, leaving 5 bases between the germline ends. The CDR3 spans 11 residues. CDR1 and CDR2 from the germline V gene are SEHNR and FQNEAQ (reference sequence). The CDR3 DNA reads TGTGCCAGCAGCGAGAACTACGAGCAGTACTTC. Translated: CASSENYEQYF.

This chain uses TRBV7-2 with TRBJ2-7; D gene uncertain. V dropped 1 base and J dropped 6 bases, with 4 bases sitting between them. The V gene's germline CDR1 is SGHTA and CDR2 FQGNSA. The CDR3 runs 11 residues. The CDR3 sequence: CASSLETEQYF. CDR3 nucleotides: TGTGCCAGCAGCTTAGAAACCGAGCAGTACTTC.

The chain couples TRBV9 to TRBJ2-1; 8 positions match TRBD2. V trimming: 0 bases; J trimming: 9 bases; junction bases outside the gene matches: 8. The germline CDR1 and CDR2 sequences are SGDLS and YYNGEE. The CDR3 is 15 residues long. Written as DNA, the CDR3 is TGTGCCAGCAGCGTAGCTAGTAGCGGGGTCGCTGAGCAGTTCTTC. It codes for CASSVASSGVAEQFF.

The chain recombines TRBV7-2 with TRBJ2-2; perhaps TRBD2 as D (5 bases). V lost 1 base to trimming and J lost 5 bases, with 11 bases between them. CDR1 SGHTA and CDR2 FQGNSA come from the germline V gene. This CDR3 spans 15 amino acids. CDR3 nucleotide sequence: TGTGCCAGCAGCTTAGGGCCTAGAGGGACCGGGGAGCTGTTTTTT. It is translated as CASSLGPRGTGELFF.

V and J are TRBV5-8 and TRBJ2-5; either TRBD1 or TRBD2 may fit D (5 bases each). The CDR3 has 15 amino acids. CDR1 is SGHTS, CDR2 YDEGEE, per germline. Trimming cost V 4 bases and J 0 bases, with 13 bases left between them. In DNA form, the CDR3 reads TGTGCCAGCAGCCCGGGACGGAACAACCAAGAGACCCAGTACTTC. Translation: CASSPGRNNQETQYF.

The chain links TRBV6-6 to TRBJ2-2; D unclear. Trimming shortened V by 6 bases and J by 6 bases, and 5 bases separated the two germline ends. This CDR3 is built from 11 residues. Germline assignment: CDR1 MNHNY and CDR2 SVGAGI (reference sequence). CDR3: CASRIAGELFF. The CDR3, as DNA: TGTGCCAGCAGAATCGCCGGGGAGCTGTTTTTT.

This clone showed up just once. CDR3 protein: CASRTVGNSYEQYF. The DNA of the CDR3 is TGTGCCAGTAGGACCGTGGGGAACTCCTACGAGCAGTACTTC. The gene calls are TRBV19 and TRBJ2-7; D not certain. Trimming stripped 6 bases from V and 0 bases from J, with 12 bases between. Germline V gives CDR1 LNHDA, CDR2 SQIVND (reference sequence). The CDR3 totals 14 residues.

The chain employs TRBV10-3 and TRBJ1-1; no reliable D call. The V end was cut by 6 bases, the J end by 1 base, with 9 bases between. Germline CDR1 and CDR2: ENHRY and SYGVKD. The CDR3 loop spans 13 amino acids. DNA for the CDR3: TGTGCCATCAGAAGTGGCTCGAACACTGAAGCTTTCTTT. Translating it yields CAIRSGSNTEAFF.

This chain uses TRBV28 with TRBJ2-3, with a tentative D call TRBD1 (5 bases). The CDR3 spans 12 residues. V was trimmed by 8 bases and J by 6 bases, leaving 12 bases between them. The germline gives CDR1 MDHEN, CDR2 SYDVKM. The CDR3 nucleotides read TGTGCCAGCGGCGCAGGGTACGATACGCAGTATTTT. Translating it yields CASGAGYDTQYF.

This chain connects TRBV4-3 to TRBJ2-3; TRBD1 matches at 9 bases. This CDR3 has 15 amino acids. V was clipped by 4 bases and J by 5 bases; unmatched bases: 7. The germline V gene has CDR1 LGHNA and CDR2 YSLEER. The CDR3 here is CASSRRRTGEDTQYF. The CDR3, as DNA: TGCGCCAGCAGCCGGCGACGGACAGGGGAAGATACGCAGTATTTT.

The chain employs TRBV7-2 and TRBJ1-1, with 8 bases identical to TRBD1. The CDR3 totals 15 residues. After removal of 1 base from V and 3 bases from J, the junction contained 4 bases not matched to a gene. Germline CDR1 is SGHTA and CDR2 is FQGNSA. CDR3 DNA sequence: TGTGCCAGCAGCTTAGAGGGACAGGTGTACACTGAAGCTTTCTTT. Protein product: CASSLEGQVYTEAFF.